Presented here are 14 T cell receptor beta chains from one specimen sequenced in a study of cytomegalovirus exposure and HLA in healthy donors. Both 60 Vbeta primers and 13 Jbeta primers went into the PCR. The data were produced by immunoSEQ multiplex PCR, yet TCRdb's version contains in-frame clones alone and is incomplete. The repertoire holds around 100,000 clones, with 76% as singletons. Sequenced: PBMCs. These receptors originate from a middle-aged man in good health and CMV-seronegative.

The genes are TRBV10-2 and TRBJ2-3, with 9 positions matching TRBD1. Trimming cost V 5 bases and J 3 bases; bases outside gene matches: 12. The CDR3 runs 17 residues. From germline, CDR1 is WSHSY and CDR2 SAAADI. Here the CDR3 DNA reads TGCGCCAGCAGTCCGATACCTTTGACAGGGGGGACAGATACGCAGTATTTT. This gives the protein CASSPIPLTGGTDTQYF.

The rearrangement uses TRBV7-8 and TRBJ2-4, with 9 bases that match TRBD2. V trimming: 3 bases; J trimming: 6 bases; junction bases outside the gene matches: 6. CDR1 and CDR2 (germline): SGHVS, FQNEAQ. The CDR3 totals 15 residues. As DNA, the CDR3 is TGTGCCAGCAGCTTGCGCGGGGGGGCGATAAACATTCAGTACTTC. Protein: CASSLRGGAINIQYF.

This chain connects TRBV13 to TRBJ1-4; D unresolved. The CDR3 covers 14 residues. Trimming shortened V by 8 bases and J by 4 bases, and 14 bases separated the two germline ends. Germline loops: CDR1 PRHDT, CDR2 FYEKMQ (reference sequence). The CDR3 sequence: CASSISEVNEKLFF. The CDR3 region has the DNA TGTGCCAGCTCGATCTCGGAGGTTAATGAAAAACTGTTTTTT.

This clone showed up just a few times. The chain is built from TRBV5-6 and TRBJ1-2, with D uncertain. CDR1 SGHDT and CDR2 YYEEEE come from the germline V gene. There are 14 residues in the CDR3. The V and J ends lost 0 bases and 4 bases respectively, with 10 bases between them. CDR3 DNA: TGTGCCAGCAGCTTGGAGGCGGCCCGCTATGGCTACACCTTC. Encoded protein: CASSLEAARYGYTF. Together with reference TRBV5-6 and TRBJ1-2, the CDR3 gives the full variable domain: DAGVTQSPTHLIKTRGQQVTLRCSPKSGHDTVSWYQQALGQGPQFIFQYYEEEERQRGNFPDRFSGHQFPNYSSELNVNALLLGDSALYLCASSLEAARYGYTFGSGTRLTVV.

The count of this clone is one. The chain combines TRBV19 with TRBJ1-2, with 7 bases fitting TRBD1. V lost 10 bases and J lost 4; bases outside the gene matches: 3. This CDR3 contains 11 residues. Per germline, CDR1 LNHDA and CDR2 SQIVND (reference sequence). CDR3 bases: TGTGCCATAACAGGGGTCTATGGCTACACCTTC. This sequence encodes CAITGVYGYTF.

This clone has a single count. The chain uses TRBV5-1 and TRBJ1-2, with 10 bases aligning to TRBD1. With V trimmed by 4 bases and J by 8 bases, 8 bases remained unmatched. Germline CDR1 is SGHRS and CDR2 is YFSETQ. The length of the CDR3 is 14 residues. In DNA form, the CDR3 reads TGCGCCAGCAGCCCGGGGACAGGGGTGATCGGCTACACCTTC. This codes for CASSPGTGVIGYTF.

The V gene is TRBV4-3, the J gene TRBJ1-5; 7 bases are a match to TRBD1. The CDR3 extends over 13 amino acids. Germline V CDR1 and CDR2: LGHNA, YSLEER. The V gene end was trimmed by 2 bases and the J gene end by 15 bases; junction bases not matched to a gene: 10. The CDR3 is CASSQIGTALVHF. In nucleotides, the CDR3 is TGCGCCAGCAGCCAAATCGGGACAGCTTTAGTGCATTTT.

V is TRBV2 and J is TRBJ1-1; the D is unclear. The CDR3 loop spans 13 amino acids. The germline V gene encodes CDR1 SNHLY and CDR2 FYNNEI. Trimming cost V 2 bases and J 2 bases, with 6 bases left between them. This CDR3 reads CASSEWRNTEAFF. CDR3 nucleotide sequence: TGTGCCAGCAGTGAATGGAGAAACACTGAAGCTTTCTTT. Complete variable domain (other parts from reference TRBV2 and TRBJ1-1): EPEVTQTPSHQVTQMGQEVILRCVPISNHLYFYWYRQILGQKVEFLVSFYNNEISEKSEIFDDQFSVERPDGSNFTLKIRSTKLEDSAMYFCASSEWRNTEAFFGQGTRLTVV.

This clone was seen more than once but under ten times. The chain combines TRBV2 with TRBJ2-5, with D unresolved. V lost 5 bases, J lost 2 bases, and 6 bases lay in between. The CDR3 runs to 12 residues. Germline V gene sequence: CDR1 SNHLY, CDR2 FYNNEI. CDR3 sequence: CASSLVQETQYF. DNA for the CDR3: TGTGCCAGCAGTTTAGTACAAGAGACCCAGTACTTC.

This chain connects TRBV6-6 to TRBJ2-7, with a weak D call TRBD1 (6 bases). The CDR3 length is 15 residues. CDR1 MNHNY and CDR2 SVGAGI come from the germline V gene (reference sequence). V lost 5 bases and J lost 4, with 18 bases in between. CDR3 DNA sequence: TGTGCCAGCAGTCTTCTAAACAGGGTCGGGTACGAGCAGTACTTC. It is translated as CASSLLNRVGYEQYF.

On this clone itself: The sample carries other DNA sequences with the same CDR3. V is TRBV19 and J is TRBJ2-7; TRBD1 matches 7 bases. Looked up from germline, CDR1 is LNHDA and CDR2 is SQIVND (reference sequence). The CDR3 has 14 amino acids. V was pared by 2 bases and J by 2 bases, with 3 bases of the junction left unmatched. The CDR3 sequence: CASSIRDSTYEQYF. The CDR3 nucleotides read TGTGCCAGTAGTATACGGGACAGTACCTACGAGCAGTACTTC. The full variable domain, rest sourced from reference TRBV19 and TRBJ2-7, is DGGITQSPKYLFRKEGQNVTLSCEQNLNHDAMYWYRQDPGQGLRLIYYSQIVNDFQKGDIAEGYSVSREKKESFPLTVTSAQKNPTAFYLCASSIRDSTYEQYFGPGTRLTVT.

This chain links TRBV6-5 with TRBJ1-1, with TRBD1 as a possible D gene (6 bases). Germline CDR1 and CDR2: MNHEY and SVGAGI. This CDR3 region has 15 residues. Deletions cut 0 bases from V and 3 bases from J, with 11 bases between. This CDR3 reads CASSYSTGHYTEAFF. The CDR3 nucleotides are TGTGCCAGCAGTTACTCGACAGGCCATTACACTGAAGCTTTCTTT.

The chain links TRBV6-5 to TRBJ1-1; unclear D gene. The CDR3 covers 11 residues. Trimming cost V 5 bases and J 8 bases, with 9 bases left between them. The germline V gene encodes CDR1 MNHEY and CDR2 SVGAGI. The DNA for the CDR3 is TGTGCCAGCAGTAGCCGGGTCGAAGCTTTCTTT. Translating it yields CASSSRVEAFF.

The chain recombines TRBV19 with TRBJ1-2, with 7 bases that match TRBD1. This CDR3 region has 16 residues. V lost 5 bases to trimming and J lost 6 bases; unmatched junction nucleotides: 15. Germline values: CDR1 LNHDA, CDR2 SQIVND (reference sequence). CDR3 bases: TGTGCCAGTAGTGGTTTCAGAGGGACAGATTACGATGGCTACACCTTC. It translates to CASSGFRGTDYDGYTF.